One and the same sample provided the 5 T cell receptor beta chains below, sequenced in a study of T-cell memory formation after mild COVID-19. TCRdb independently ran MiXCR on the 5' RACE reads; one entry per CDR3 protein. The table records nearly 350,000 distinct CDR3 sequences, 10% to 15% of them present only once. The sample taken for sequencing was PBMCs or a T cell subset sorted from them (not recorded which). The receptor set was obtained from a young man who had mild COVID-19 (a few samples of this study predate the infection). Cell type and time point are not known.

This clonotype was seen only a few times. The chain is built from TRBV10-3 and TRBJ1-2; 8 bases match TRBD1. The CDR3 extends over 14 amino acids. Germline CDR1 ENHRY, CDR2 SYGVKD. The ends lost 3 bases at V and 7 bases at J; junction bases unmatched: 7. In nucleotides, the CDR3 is TGTGCCATCAGTGACCCGGACAGGGATTTTGGCTACACCTTC. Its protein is CAISDPDRDFGYTF.

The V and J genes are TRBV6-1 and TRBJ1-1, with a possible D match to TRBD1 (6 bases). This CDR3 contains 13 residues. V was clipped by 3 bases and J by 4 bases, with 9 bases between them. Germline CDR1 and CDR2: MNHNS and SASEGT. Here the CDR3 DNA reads TGTGCCAGCAGTGACCGGGGGCCCACTGAAGCTTTCTTT. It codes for CASSDRGPTEAFF.

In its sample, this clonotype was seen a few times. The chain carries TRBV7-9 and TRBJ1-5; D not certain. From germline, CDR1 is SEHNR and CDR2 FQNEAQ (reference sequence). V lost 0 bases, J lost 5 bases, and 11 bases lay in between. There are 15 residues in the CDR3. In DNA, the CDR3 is TGTGCCAGCAGCTTAGCGGCAGGAACAGATCAGCCCCAGCATTTT. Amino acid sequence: CASSLAAGTDQPQHF.

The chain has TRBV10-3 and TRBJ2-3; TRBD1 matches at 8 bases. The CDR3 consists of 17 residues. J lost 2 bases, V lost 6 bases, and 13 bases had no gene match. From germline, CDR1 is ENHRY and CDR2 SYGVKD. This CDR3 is CAISDAPDRADTDTQYF. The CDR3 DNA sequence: TGTGCCATCAGCGACGCTCCGGACAGGGCCGACACAGATACGCAGTATTTT.

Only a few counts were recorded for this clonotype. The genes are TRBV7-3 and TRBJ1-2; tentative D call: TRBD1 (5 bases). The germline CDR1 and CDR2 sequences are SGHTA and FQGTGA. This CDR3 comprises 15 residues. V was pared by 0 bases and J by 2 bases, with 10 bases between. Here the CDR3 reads CASSLTGGENYGYTF. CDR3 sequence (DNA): TGTGCCAGCAGCTTAACGGGGGGAGAGAACTATGGCTACACCTTC.